These 21 T cell receptor beta chains were all obtained from the same sample, sequenced in a study of Graves' ophthalmopathy and Graves' hyperthyroidism. For repertoire sequencing, the TCR beta CDR3 regions were amplified from RNA transcripts. The first-round RT-PCR employed HTBI primers together with the Qiagen OneStep RT-PCR kit. A multiplex PCR was then performed as the second round. MiXCR was run by TCRdb on the multiplex PCR reads, yielding one entry per CDR3 protein. The data show about 640,000 distinct CDR3 sequences, about two fifths seen once. The sample taken for sequencing was peripheral blood. All receptors derive from an adult man with Graves' ophthalmopathy.

This clonotype occurred many times. The chain couples TRBV10-3 to TRBJ2-7; 8 bases agree with TRBD1. Germline V gene lookup returns CDR1 ENHRY and CDR2 SYGVKD. V lost 3 bases, J lost 6 bases, and 4 bases stayed unmatched. The CDR3 extends over 13 amino acids. As DNA, the CDR3 is TGTGCCATCAGTGACTTACAGGGGGGCGAGCAGTACTTC. The encoded protein is CAISDLQGGEQYF.

This clonotype was seen at least ten times. The chain uses TRBV12-3 or TRBV12-4 and TRBJ2-5; 9 nucleotides agree with TRBD1. This CDR3 is built from 15 residues. V dropped 6 bases and J dropped 5; count of bases not matched to a gene: 10. For the CDR3, the DNA is TGTGCCAGCAGCGCACCGGGACAGGGTTTCGAGACCCAGTACTTC. It yields the protein CASSAPGQGFETQYF.

This clonotype has ten or more counts. The J gene is TRBJ2-7, the V gene TRBV11-2; 7 bases are a match to TRBD2. V lost 0 bases, J lost 6 bases, and 8 bases stayed unmatched. Germline CDR1 is SGHAT and CDR2 is FQNNGV. The CDR3 is 15 amino acids. The CDR3: CASSLDPSGHGEQYF. CDR3 coding DNA: TGTGCCAGCAGCTTAGACCCTAGCGGCCATGGCGAGCAGTACTTC.

The V call is TRBV7-2, the J call TRBJ1-4, with 7 bases matching TRBD1. The germline V gene has CDR1 SGHTA and CDR2 FQGNSA. The CDR3 sequence is 15 residues long. Trimming removed 2 bases from V and 8 bases from J; junction bases left unmatched: 8. As DNA, the CDR3 is TGTGCCAGCAGCTTATTGGGAACAGGGGTCGAAAAACTGTTTTTT. Translation: CASSLLGTGVEKLFF.

This clonotype appeared many times. The chain has TRBV11-2 and TRBJ2-7; D remains unclear. CDR1 is SGHAT and CDR2 is FQNNGV in the germline V gene. Trimming took 5 bases from V and 2 from J, leaving 13 bases between them. The CDR3 runs 14 residues. In nucleotides, the CDR3 is TGTGCCAGCAGCACAGTACAGAAACCCTACGAGCAGTACTTC. Its translation is CASSTVQKPYEQYF. Full variable domain (outside the CDR3, taken from reference TRBV11-2 and TRBJ2-7): EAGVAQSPRYKIIEKRQSVAFWCNPISGHATLYWYQQILGQGPKLLIQFQNNGVVDDSQLPKDRFSAERLKGVDSTLKIQPAKLEDSAVYLCASSTVQKPYEQYFGPGTRLTVT.

J is TRBJ1-5 and V is TRBV24-1, with a possible D match to TRBD1 (5 bases). V lost 5 bases, J lost 14 bases, and 12 bases lay in between. The germline V gene has CDR1 KGHDR and CDR2 SFDVKD. The CDR3 covers 11 residues. The CDR3 here is CATSGGSYEHF. Written as DNA, the CDR3 is TGTGCCACCAGTGGGGGGTCCTACGAGCATTTT.

This clonotype has a single count. Its ends do not fully match the called genes, so a read error is possible. The genes are TRBV4-3 and TRBJ2-7; D gene unclear. The CDR3 extends over 11 amino acids. Germline V CDR1 and CDR2: LGHNA, YSLEER. The DNA of the CDR3 is TGCGTCAGCAGCCAAGGGATATGGCAGTACTTC. Amino acid sequence: CVSSQGIWQYF.

The chain uses TRBV29-1 and TRBJ2-5; D gene ambiguous. This CDR3 comprises 13 residues. Germline V gene data show CDR1 as SQVTM and CDR2 as ANQGSEA. Trimming stripped 8 bases from V and 0 bases from J, with 13 bases between. The CDR3 DNA follows: TGCAGCTTAAACGGACGGAACCAAGAGACCCAGTACTTC. Translated: CSLNGRNQETQYF. The whole variable domain, remainder taken from reference TRBV29-1 and TRBJ2-5, is SAVISQKPSRDICQRGTSLTIQCQVDSQVTMMFWYRQQPGQSLTLIATANQGSEATYESGFVIDKFPISRPNLTFSTLTVSNMSPEDSSIYLCSLNGRNQETQYFGPGTRLLVL.

Comment on this clonotype: This may be a read error: a much more frequent sequence differs by one nucleotide. The CDR3 spells CASSVWDAGGYTF. The DNA of the CDR3 is TGTGCCAGCAGCGTTTGGGACGCGGGTGGCTACACCTTC. The chain recombines TRBV9 with TRBJ1-2, with D possibly being TRBD1 (5 bases). Germline CDR1 reads SGDLS; CDR2 reads YYNGEE. The CDR3 has 13 amino acids. V was shortened by 2 bases and J by 7 bases, with 12 bases between the two germline ends.

This clonotype has at least ten counts. The chain has TRBV12-3 or TRBV12-4 and TRBJ1-1; no definite D call. The V end was cut by 3 bases, the J end by 1 base, with 6 bases between. This CDR3 comprises 13 residues. The CDR3 protein is CASSFFRNTEAFF. CDR3 nucleotide sequence: TGTGCCAGCAGTTTTTTCCGGAACACTGAAGCTTTCTTT.

This rearrangement joins TRBV7-6 to TRBJ1-6, with TRBD1 as a possible D gene (5 bases). The CDR3 extends over 14 amino acids. V dropped 5 bases and J dropped 8 bases, with 13 bases sitting between them. Germline values: CDR1 SGHVS, CDR2 FNYEAQ. CDR3 bases: TGTGCCAGCAGCCCTGTCGGCAGGGATTCACCCCTCCACTTT. Residues: CASSPVGRDSPLHF.

This clonotype was recorded only once. J is TRBJ2-7 and V is TRBV20-1, with TRBD2 matching 9 bases. The CDR3 loop spans 19 amino acids. Germline V CDR1 and CDR2: DFQATT, SNEGSKA (reference sequence). Germline trimming cut 0 bases from V and 9 bases from J; bases unmatched to any gene: 24. The CDR3 spells CSARDLAGGPYMQVSAQYF. The CDR3 region has the DNA TGCAGTGCTAGAGATCTGGCGGGAGGGCCATACATGCAAGTCTCGGCGCAGTACTTC.

V and J are TRBV29-1 and TRBJ1-2; maybe TRBD1 (5 bases). Trimming took 8 bases from V and 4 from J, leaving 17 bases between them. CDR1 and CDR2 (germline): SQVTM, ANQGSEA. This CDR3 is 13 amino acids long. In DNA form, the CDR3 reads TGCAGCAGTCCTCGACAGTCTTCCTATGGCTACACCTTC. It encodes CSSPRQSSYGYTF.

The chain joins TRBV7-9 to TRBJ1-1; TRBD1 agrees at 7 bases. The length of the CDR3 is 14 residues. J lost 4 bases, V lost 5 bases, and 7 bases had no gene match. The germline V gene has CDR1 SEHNR and CDR2 FQNEAQ (reference sequence). For the CDR3, the DNA is TGTGCCAGCAGCCCTCAGGGGGGCCCCACTGAAGCTTTCTTT. This translates into CASSPQGGPTEAFF.

This clonotype was detected a few times. The V call is TRBV4-3, the J call TRBJ1-2; maybe TRBD1 (6 bases). CDR1 and CDR2 (germline): LGHNA, YSLEER. Trimming took off 6 bases at V and 7 bases at J, with 33 bases between the two ends. The CDR3 length is 19 residues. Here the CDR3 reads CASRPVFRDTARIRGGYTF. CDR3 nucleotides: TGCGCCAGCAGGCCGGTCTTCCGGGACACGGCCCGTATAAGGGGTGGCTACACCTTC.

The table lists this clonotype with many counts. The rearrangement joins TRBV7-2 to TRBJ1-2; TRBD1 aligns across 8 bases. The length of the CDR3 is 14 residues. Unmatched junction bases numbered 11, after V lost 6 bases and J lost 8 bases. Per the germline V gene, CDR1 is SGHTA and CDR2 is FQGNSA. CDR3 region: CASSGGQGVGGYTF. In DNA, the CDR3 is TGTGCCAGCAGTGGTGGACAGGGAGTAGGCGGCTACACCTTC.

V is TRBV7-4 and J is TRBJ2-2; D gene uncertain. Germline CDR1 SGHVT, CDR2 SQSDAQ. The CDR3 spans 14 residues. Trimming left V 3 bases short and J 6 bases short, with 11 bases between. The CDR3: CASSLGSSSGELFF. The CDR3 DNA is TGTGCCAGCAGCTTGGGATCCTCCTCCGGGGAGCTGTTTTTT.

Turning to this clonotype: A single base separates this from a much larger clone, so it may be a read error. V usage is TRBV11-3 and J usage is TRBJ1-1; the D is unclear. Germline assignment: CDR1 SGHNT and CDR2 YENEEA. The length of the CDR3 is 14 residues. The CDR3 sequence: CAGSLDPSGAEAFF. The CDR3 bases are TGTGCCGGCAGCTTGGACCCCAGCGGGGCTGAAGCTTTCTTT.

In this sample, this clonotype turned up many times. This chain uses TRBV24-1 with TRBJ2-2; weak D call: TRBD2 (7 bases). Germline loops: CDR1 KGHDR, CDR2 SFDVKD. V was pared by 1 base and J by 6 bases, with 14 bases between. This CDR3 contains 16 residues. The DNA for the CDR3 is TGTGCCACCAGTGATTTCTCGGGGGGCGCGGCCGGGGAGCTGTTTTTT. This translates into CATSDFSGGAAGELFF.

The chain's CDR3 is CASSFSRDSARLHF. The CDR3 DNA reads TGTGCCAGCAGCTTCTCCCGGGACAGCGCACGCCTCCACTTT. V and J are TRBV7-2 and TRBJ1-6; 7 bases match TRBD1. The CDR3 covers 14 residues. Per the germline V gene, CDR1 is SGHTA and CDR2 is FQGNSA. V shed 3 bases, J shed 15 bases, and the junction held 11 bases outside the gene matches.

V and J are TRBV25-1 and TRBJ1-1; a weak D match, TRBD1 (6 bases). V lost 8 bases to trimming and J lost 3 bases, with 16 bases between them. The CDR3 contains 14 residues. CDR1 is MGHDK, CDR2 SYGVNS, per germline. The CDR3, as DNA: TGTGCCAGCCAAGAACAGGGAGGAGACACTGAAGCTTTCTTT. Its translation is CASQEQGGDTEAFF.